Here is one T cell receptor (beta chain) with its context. The target antigen is unknown. This CDR3 has 16 residues. CDR1 MGHDK and CDR2 SYGVNS come from the germline V gene. After removal of 4 bases from V and 2 bases from J, the junction contained 8 bases not matched to a gene. This sample is part of a study of cytomegalovirus exposure and HLA in healthy donors. Study-level information: A preliminary data release comprised roughly 80 million unique TCRs obtained from HLA-typed donors.

The PCR made use of 60 Vbeta and 13 Jbeta primers. TCRdb keeps only in-frame clones here, not all; method: immunoSEQ multiplex PCR. The sample has some 160,000 clones, around 73% seen once. Overall study results and limits: The availability of immune exposure information extended only to CMV serostatus. Generally TCR sequences proved uncommon, though certain public TCRs appeared in numerous donors.

The chain links TRBV25-1 to TRBJ2-5; 9 nucleotides align to TRBD1. This TCR came from a young woman in good health and CMV-seropositive. Sequenced sample: PBMCs. CDR3 nucleotide sequence: TGTGCCAGCAGTGGGGACAGGGCGAGGATTCAAGAGACCCAGTACTTC. It codes for CASSGDRARIQETQYF.